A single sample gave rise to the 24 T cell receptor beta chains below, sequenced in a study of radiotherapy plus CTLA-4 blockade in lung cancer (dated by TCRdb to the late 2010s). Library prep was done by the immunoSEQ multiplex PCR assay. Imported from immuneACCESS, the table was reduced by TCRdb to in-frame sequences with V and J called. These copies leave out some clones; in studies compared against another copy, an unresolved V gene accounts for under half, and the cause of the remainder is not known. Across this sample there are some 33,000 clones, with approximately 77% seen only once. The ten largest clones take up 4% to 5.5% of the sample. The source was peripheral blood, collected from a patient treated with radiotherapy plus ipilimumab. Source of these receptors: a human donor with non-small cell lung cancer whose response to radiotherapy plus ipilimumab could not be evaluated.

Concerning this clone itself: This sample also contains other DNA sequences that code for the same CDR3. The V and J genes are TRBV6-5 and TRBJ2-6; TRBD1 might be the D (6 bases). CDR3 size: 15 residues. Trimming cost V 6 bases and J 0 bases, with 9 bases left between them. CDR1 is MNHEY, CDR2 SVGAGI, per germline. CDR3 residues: CASRVGGSGANVLTF. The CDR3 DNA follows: TGTGCCAGCAGAGTAGGGGGCTCTGGGGCCAACGTCCTGACTTTC.

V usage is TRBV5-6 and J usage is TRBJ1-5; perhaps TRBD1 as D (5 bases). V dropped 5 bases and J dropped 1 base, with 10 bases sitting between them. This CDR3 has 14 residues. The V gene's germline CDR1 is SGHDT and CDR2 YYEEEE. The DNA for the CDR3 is TGTGCCAGCAGTGGGGGGGAAAGCAATCAGCCCCAGCATTTT. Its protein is CASSGGESNQPQHF.

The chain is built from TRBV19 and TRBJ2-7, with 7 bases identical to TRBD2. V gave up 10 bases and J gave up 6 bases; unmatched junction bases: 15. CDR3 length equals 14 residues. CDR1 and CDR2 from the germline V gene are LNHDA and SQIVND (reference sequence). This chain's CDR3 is CATRRGVGWVEQYF. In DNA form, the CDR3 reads TGTGCCACCCGCCGGGGGGTGGGCTGGGTCGAGCAGTACTTC.

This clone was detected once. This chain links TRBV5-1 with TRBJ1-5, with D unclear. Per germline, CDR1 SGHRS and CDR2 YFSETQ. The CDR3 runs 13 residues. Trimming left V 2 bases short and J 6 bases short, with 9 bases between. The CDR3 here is CASSFGSGQPQHF. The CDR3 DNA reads TGCGCCAGCAGCTTTGGTTCGGGTCAGCCCCAGCATTTT.

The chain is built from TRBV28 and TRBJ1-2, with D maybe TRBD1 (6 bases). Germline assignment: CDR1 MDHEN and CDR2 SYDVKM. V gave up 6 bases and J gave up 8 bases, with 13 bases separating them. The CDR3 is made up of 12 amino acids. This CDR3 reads CASRQAGVGYTF. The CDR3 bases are TGTGCCAGCAGGCAAGCAGGGGTCGGCTACACCTTC.

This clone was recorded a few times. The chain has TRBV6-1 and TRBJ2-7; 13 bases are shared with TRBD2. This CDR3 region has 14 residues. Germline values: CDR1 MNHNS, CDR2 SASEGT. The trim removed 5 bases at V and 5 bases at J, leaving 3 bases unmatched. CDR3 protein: CASSLTSGRDEQYF. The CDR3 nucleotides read TGTGCCAGCAGTCTCACTAGCGGGAGGGACGAGCAGTACTTC.

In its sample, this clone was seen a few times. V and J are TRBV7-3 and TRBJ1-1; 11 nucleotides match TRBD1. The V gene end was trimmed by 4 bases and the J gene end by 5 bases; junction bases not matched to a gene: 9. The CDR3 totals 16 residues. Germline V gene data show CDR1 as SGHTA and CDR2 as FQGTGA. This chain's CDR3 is CASSSRTGGAGTEAFF. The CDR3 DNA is TGTGCCAGCAGCTCCCGGACAGGGGGCGCTGGTACTGAAGCTTTCTTT.

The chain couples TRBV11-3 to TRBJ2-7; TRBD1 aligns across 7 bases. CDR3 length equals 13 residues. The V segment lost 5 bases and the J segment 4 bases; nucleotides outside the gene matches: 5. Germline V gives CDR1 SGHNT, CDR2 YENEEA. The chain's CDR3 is CASSRDRAYEQYF. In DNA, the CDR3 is TGTGCCAGCAGCCGGGACAGAGCTTACGAGCAGTACTTC.

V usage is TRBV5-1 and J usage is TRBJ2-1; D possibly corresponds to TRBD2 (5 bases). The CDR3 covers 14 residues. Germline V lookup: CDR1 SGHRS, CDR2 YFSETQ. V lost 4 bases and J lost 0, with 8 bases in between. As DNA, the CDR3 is TGCGCCAGCAGCATAGCGAGCTCCTACAATGAGCAGTTCTTC. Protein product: CASSIASSYNEQFF.

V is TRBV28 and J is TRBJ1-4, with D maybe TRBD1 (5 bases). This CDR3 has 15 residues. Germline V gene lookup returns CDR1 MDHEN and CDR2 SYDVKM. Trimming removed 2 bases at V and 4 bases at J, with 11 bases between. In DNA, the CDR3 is TGTGCCAGCAGTTTAGGGGCAGCCCTTAATGAAAAACTGTTTTTT. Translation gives CASSLGAALNEKLFF.

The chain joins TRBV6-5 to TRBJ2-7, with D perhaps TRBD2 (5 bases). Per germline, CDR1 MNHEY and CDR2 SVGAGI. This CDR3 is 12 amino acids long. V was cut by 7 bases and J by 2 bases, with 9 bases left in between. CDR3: CASTNGAYEQYF. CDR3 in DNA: TGTGCCAGCACGAACGGGGCCTACGAGCAGTACTTC.

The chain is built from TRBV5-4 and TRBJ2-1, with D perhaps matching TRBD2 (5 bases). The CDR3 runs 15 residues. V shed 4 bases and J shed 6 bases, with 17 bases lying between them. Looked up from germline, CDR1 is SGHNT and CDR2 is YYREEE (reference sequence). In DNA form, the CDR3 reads TGTGCCAGCAGCGAAACTAGAGTTTTTGGCAATGAGCAGTTCTTC. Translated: CASSETRVFGNEQFF.

CDR3 sequence reads: CASSTGVGTDTQYF. Written as DNA, the CDR3 is TGTGCCAGCAGCACAGGGGTTGGCACAGATACGCAGTATTTT. The V gene is TRBV11-3, the J gene TRBJ2-3; TRBD1 agrees at 7 bases. Trimming cost V 5 bases and J 1 base; bases outside gene matches: 3. This CDR3 is 14 amino acids long. Per the germline V gene, CDR1 is SGHNT and CDR2 is YENEEA.

In DNA form, the CDR3 reads TGTGCCAGCAGTGGCGGGGATGGACTAGCGACCACCGGGGAGCTGTTTTTT. Translated, it gives CASSGGDGLATTGELFF. The V gene is TRBV2, the J gene TRBJ2-2; TRBD2 aligns across 9 bases. The germline CDR1 and CDR2 sequences are SNHLY and FYNNEI. With 4 bases clipped from V and 4 bases from J, the junction kept 10 bases outside the gene matches. The CDR3 is 17 residues long.

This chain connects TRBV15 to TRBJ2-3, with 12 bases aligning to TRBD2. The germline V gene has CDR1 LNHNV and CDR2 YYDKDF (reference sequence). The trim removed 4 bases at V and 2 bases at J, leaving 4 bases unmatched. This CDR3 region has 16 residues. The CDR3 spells CATSKGLAGNTDTQYF. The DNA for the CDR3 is TGTGCCACCAGCAAAGGACTAGCGGGAAACACAGATACGCAGTATTTT.

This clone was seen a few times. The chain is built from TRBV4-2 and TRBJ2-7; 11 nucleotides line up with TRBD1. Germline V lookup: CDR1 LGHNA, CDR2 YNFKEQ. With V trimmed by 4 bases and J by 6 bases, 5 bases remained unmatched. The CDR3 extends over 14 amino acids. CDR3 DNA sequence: TGTGCCAGCAGCCGTCCCGGGACAGGGGGCGAGCAGTACTTC. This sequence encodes CASSRPGTGGEQYF.

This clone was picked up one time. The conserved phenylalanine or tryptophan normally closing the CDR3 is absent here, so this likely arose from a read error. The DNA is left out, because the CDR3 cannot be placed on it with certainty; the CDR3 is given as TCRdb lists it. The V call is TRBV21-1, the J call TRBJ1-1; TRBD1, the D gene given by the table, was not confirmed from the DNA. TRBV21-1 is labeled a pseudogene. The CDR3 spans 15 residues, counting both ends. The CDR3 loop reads CASKIWTATNTEAFL.

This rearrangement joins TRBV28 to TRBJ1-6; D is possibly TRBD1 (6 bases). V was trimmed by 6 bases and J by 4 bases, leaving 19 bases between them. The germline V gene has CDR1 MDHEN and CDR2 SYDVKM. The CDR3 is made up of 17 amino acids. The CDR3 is CASRADRGGIYNSPLHF. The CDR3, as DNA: TGTGCCAGCAGGGCCGATAGGGGGGGAATTTATAATTCACCCCTCCACTTT.

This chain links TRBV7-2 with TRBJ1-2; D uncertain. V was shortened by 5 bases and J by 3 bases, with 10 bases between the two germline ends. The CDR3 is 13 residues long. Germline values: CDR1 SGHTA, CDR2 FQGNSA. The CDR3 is CASSPRVYYGYTF. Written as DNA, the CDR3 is TGTGCCAGCAGCCCGCGGGTTTACTATGGCTACACCTTC.

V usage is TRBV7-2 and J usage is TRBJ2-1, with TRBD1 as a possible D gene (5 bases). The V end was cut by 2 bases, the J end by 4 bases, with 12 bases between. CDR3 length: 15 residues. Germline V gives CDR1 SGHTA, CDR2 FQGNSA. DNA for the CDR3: TGTGCCAGCAGCTTACTTGTGACAGATTACAATGAGCAGTTCTTC. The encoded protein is CASSLLVTDYNEQFF.

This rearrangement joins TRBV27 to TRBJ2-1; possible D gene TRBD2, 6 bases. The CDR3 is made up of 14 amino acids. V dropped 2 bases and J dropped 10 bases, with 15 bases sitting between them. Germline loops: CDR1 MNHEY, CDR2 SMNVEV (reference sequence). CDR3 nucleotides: TGTGCCAGCAGTTTAGTGCGGGAAAGTGGCGAGCAGTTCTTC. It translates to CASSLVRESGEQFF.

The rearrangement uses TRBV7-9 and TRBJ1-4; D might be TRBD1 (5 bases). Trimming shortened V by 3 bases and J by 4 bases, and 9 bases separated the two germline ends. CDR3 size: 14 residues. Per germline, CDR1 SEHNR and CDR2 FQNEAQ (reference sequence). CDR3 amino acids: CASSFTGGNEKLFF. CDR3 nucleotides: TGTGCCAGCAGCTTCACGGGGGGTAATGAAAAACTGTTTTTT.

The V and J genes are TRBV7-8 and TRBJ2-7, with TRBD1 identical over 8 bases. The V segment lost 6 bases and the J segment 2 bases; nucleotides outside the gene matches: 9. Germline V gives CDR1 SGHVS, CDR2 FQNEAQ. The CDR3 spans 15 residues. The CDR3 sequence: CASRTRQGSPYEQYF. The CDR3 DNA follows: TGTGCCAGCAGAACTAGACAGGGGTCCCCCTACGAGCAGTACTTC. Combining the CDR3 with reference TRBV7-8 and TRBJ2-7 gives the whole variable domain GAGVSQSPRYKVAKRGQDVALRCDPISGHVSLFWYQQALGQGPEFLTYFQNEAQLDKSGLPSDRFFAERPEGSVSTLKIQRTQQEDSAVYLCASRTRQGSPYEQYFGPGTRLTVT.

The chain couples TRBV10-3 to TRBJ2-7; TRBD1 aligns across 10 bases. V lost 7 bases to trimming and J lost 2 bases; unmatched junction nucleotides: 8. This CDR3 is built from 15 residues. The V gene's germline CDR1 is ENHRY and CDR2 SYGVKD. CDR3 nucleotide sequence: TGTGCCATCACCCCGGGACAGGGGTTTCCCTACGAGCAGTACTTC. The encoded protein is CAITPGQGFPYEQYF.